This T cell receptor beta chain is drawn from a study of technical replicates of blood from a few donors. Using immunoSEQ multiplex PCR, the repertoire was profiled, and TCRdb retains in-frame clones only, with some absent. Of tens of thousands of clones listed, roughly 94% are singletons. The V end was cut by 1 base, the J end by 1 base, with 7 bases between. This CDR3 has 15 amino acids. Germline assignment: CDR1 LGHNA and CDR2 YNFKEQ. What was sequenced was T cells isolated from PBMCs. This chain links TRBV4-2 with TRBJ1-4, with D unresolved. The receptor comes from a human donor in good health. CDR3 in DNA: TGTGCCAGCAGCCAAGGGAGGGAAACTAATGAAAAACTGTTTTTT. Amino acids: CASSQGRETNEKLFF.